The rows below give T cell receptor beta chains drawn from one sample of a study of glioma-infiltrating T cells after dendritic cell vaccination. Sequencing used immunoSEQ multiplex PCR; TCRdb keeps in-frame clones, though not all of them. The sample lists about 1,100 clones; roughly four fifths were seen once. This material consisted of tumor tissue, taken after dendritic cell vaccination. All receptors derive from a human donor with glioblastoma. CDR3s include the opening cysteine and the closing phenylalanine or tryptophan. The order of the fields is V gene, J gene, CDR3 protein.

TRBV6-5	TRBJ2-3	CASRLLAADTDTQYF
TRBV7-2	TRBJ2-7	CASSLAGTGAYEQYF
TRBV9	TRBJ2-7	CASSVSTGNEQYF
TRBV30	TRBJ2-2	CAWGRDSTGELFF
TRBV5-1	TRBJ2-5	CASSFRGLAGAQETQYF
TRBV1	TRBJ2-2	CTSSQGGSTGGYTGELFF
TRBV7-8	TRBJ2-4	CASSARGPQNIQYF
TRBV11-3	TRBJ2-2	CASSFLVAGPITGELFF
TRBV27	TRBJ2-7	CASSGGSYEQYF
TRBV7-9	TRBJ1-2	CASSPNPGGSYGYTF
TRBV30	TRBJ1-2	CAWTGQEPEFYGYTF
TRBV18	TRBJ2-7	CASSPMRVGSPHEQYF